This T cell receptor (beta chain) was sequenced for a study of cytomegalovirus exposure and HLA in healthy donors. Per germline, CDR1 MRHNA and CDR2 SNTAGT. The CDR3 has 16 residues. Trimming shortened V by 5 bases and J by 2 bases, and 19 bases separated the two germline ends. The PCR used 60 Vbeta and 13 Jbeta primers. The repertoire was sequenced with immunoSEQ multiplex PCR; TCRdb's copy has only in-frame clones and lacks some. The table shows 95,000 to 150,000 clones, with around 81% occurring only once. The chain joins TRBV6-4 to TRBJ2-7, with D hard to call. Sequenced: PBMCs. The sequence was obtained from a woman in her thirties or forties in good health and CMV-seronegative. In nucleotides, the CDR3 is TGTGCCAGCAGTCCCAATCCCCGATCGACAACCTACGAGCAGTACTTC. It translates to CASSPNPRSTTYEQYF.